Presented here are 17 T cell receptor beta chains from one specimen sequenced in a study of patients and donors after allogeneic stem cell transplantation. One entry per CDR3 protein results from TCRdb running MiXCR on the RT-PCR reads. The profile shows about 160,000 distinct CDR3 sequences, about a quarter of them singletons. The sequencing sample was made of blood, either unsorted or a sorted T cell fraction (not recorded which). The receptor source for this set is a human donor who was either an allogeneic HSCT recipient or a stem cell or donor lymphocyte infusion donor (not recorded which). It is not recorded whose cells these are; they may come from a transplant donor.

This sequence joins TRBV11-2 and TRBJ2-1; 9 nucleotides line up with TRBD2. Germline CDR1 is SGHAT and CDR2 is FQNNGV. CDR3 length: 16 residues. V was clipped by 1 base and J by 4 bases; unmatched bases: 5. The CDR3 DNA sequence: TGTGCCAGCAGCTTAGGGACTAGCGCCAAATACAATGAGCAGTTCTTC. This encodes CASSLGTSAKYNEQFF.

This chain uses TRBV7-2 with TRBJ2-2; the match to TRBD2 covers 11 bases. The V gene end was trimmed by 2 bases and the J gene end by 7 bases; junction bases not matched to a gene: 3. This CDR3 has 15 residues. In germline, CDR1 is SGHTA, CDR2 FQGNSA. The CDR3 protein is CASSLTSGSYGELFF. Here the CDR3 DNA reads TGTGCCAGCAGCTTAACTAGCGGGAGTTACGGGGAGCTGTTTTTT.

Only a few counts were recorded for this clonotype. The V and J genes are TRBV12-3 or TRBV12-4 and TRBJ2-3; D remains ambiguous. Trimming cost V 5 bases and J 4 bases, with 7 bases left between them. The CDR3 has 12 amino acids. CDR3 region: CASSPQADTQYF. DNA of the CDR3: TGTGCCAGCAGTCCTCAAGCAGATACGCAGTATTTT.

CDR3 coding DNA: TGTGCCAGCAGTCCGTGGACAACCTATGGCTACACCTTC. This gives the protein CASSPWTTYGYTF. The chain couples TRBV27 to TRBJ1-2, with D possibly TRBD1 on 5 matching bases. Germline CDR1 is MNHEY and CDR2 is SMNVEV (reference sequence). CDR3 size: 13 residues. Trimming left V 5 bases short and J 4 bases short, with 11 bases between.

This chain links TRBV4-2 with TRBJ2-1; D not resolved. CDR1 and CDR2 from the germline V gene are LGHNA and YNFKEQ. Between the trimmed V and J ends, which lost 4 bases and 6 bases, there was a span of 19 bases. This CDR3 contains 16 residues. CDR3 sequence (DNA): TGTGCCAGCAGCCGAAAGTCAGGAGCAACCACCAATGAGCAGTTCTTC. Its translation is CASSRKSGATTNEQFF.

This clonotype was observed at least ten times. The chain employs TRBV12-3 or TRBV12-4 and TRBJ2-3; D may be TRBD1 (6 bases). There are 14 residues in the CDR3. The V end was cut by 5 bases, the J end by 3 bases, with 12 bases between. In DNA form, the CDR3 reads TGTGCCAGCAGTCCGGGACAATGGACAGATACGCAGTATTTT. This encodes CASSPGQWTDTQYF.

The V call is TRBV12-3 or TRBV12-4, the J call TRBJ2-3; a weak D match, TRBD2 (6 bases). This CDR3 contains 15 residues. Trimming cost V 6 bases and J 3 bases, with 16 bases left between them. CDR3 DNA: TGTGCCAGCAGGAGCGGACTAAAAATAACAGATACGCAGTATTTT. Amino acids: CASRSGLKITDTQYF.

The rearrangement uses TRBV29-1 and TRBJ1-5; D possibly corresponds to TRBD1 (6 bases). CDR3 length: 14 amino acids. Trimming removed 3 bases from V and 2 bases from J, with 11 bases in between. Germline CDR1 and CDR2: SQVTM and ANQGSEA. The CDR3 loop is CSVEGGRGNQPQHF. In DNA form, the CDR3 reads TGCAGCGTTGAGGGGGGCAGGGGCAATCAGCCCCAGCATTTT.

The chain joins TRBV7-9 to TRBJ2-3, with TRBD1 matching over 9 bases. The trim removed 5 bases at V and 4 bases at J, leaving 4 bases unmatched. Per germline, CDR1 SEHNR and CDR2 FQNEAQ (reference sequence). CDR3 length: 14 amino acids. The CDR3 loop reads CASSRDRVADTQYF. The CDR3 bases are TGTGCCAGCAGCCGGGACAGGGTCGCAGATACGCAGTATTTT. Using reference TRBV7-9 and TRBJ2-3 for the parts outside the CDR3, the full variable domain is DTGVSQNPRHKITKRGQNVTFRCDPISEHNRLYWYRQTLGQGPEFLTYFQNEAQLEKSRLLSDRFSAERPKGSFSTLEIQRTEQGDSAMYLCASSRDRVADTQYFGPGTRLTVL.

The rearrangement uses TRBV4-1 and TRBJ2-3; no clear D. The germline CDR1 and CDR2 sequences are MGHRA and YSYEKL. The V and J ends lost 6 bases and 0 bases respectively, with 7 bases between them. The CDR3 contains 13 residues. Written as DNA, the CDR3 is TGCGCCAGCAGGGCGGCTAGCACAGATACGCAGTATTTT. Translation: CASRAASTDTQYF.

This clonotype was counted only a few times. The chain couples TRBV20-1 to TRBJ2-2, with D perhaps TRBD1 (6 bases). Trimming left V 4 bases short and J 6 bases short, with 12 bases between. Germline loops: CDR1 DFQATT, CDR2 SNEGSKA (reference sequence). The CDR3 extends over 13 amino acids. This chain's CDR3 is CSATHREPGELFF. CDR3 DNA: TGCAGTGCTACCCACAGGGAACCCGGGGAGCTGTTTTTT.

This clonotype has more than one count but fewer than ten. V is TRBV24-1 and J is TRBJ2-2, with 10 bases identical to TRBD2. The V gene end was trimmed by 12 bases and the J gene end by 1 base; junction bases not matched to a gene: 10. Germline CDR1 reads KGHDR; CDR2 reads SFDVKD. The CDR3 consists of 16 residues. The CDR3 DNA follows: TGTGCCTCGCCTCTATGGACTAGCGGGAACACCGGGGAGCTGTTTTTT. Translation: CASPLWTSGNTGELFF.

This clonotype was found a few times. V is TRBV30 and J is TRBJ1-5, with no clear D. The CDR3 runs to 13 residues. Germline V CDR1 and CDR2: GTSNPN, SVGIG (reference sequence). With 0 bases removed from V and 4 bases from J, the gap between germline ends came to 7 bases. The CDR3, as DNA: TGTGCCTGGAGTGTATCTCAGAATCAGCCCCAGCATTTT. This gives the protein CAWSVSQNQPQHF. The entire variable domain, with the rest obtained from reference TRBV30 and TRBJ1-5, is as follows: SQTIHQWPATLVQPVGSPLSLECTVEGTSNPNLYWYRQAAGRGLQLLFYSVGIGQISSEVPQNLSASRPQDRQFILSSKKLLLSDSGFYLCAWSVSQNQPQHFGDGTRLSIL.

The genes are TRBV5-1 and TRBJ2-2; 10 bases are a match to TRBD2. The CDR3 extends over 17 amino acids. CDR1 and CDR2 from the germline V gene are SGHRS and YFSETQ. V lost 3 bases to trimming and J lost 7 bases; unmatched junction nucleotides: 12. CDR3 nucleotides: TGCGCCAGCAGCTCAATGACTAGCGGGTCCACATTCGGGGAGCTGTTTTTT. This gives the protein CASSSMTSGSTFGELFF.

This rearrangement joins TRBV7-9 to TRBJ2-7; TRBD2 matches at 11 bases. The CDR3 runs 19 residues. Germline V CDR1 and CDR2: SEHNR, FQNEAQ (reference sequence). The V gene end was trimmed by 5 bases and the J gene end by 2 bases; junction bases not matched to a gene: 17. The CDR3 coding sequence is TGTGCCAGCAGCGGGTCAGGCCTAGCGGGAGGACAGGGGACCTACGAGCAGTACTTC. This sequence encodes CASSGSGLAGGQGTYEQYF.

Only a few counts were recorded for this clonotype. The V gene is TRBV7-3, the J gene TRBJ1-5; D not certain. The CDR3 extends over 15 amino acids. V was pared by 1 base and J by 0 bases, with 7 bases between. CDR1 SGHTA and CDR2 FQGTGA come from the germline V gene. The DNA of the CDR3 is TGTGCCAGCAGCTTAATGGGGATTAGCAATCAGCCCCAGCATTTT. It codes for CASSLMGISNQPQHF.

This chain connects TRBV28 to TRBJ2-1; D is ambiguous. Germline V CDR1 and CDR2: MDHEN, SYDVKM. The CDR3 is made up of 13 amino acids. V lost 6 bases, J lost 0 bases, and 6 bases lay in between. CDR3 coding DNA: TGTGCCAGCAGGTCTAACTCCTACAATGAGCAGTTCTTC. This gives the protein CASRSNSYNEQFF. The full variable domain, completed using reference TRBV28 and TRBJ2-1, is DVKVTQSSRYLVKRTGEKVFLECVQDMDHENMFWYRQDPGLGLRLIYFSYDVKMKEKGDIPEGYSVSREKKERFSLILESASTNQTSMYLCASRSNSYNEQFFGPGTRLTVL.